This T cell receptor (beta chain) originates from a study of T cell clusters in autoimmune cytopenias. Study overall: A median age of around 63 years and mean of 56 years characterized healthy donor controls. The median distinct TRB clonotype count was 2,000 to 3,000 per sample, from a median roughly 52,000 reads. The study's findings and limits: Functional roles of the in silico T cell clusters still await experimental validation.

The CDR3 runs to 18 residues. One tube held mixed TRB-A and TRB-B primer pools for touch-down PCR. After re-calling the multiplex PCR reads, TCRdb lists one entry per CDR3 protein, DNA absent. The sample's table shows 9,500 to 15,000 distinct CDR3 sequences. As concerns this clonotype: Its antigen remains unidentified.

Each sample's input was roughly 230 ng genomic DNA, 30,000 to 45,000 genome equivalents. This sample also appeared in a second study, on T cell repertoires in aging, cancer and after chemotherapy. From that second work: Untreated cancer patients had significantly lower blood TCR diversity than age-matched healthy donors.

The sequence came from a human donor in good health. Source material: peripheral blood. V usage is TRBV12-3 or TRBV12-4 and J usage is TRBJ2-3; the D call from TCRdb, TRBD1, cannot be confirmed without DNA. CDR3 residues: CASKVLQFGGGVTDTQYF.